This T cell receptor beta chain was sequenced in a study of tumor and adjacent non-tumor tissue in lung cancer. The germline V gene encodes CDR1 SGHKS and CDR2 YYEKEE (reference sequence). The CDR3 runs 14 residues. Deletions cut 4 bases from V and 2 bases from J, with 11 bases between. The library came from three nested PCR rounds adapted from ARM-PCR protocols. TCRdb independently ran MiXCR on the multiplex PCR reads; one entry per CDR3 protein. The table shows approximately 76,000 distinct CDR3 sequences, with under 70% occurring only once. RNA was extracted from bulk tissue without any cell sorting. In the case of this clonotype: This is likely a read error, given that the CDR3 carries no conserved phenylalanine or tryptophan at its end.

The chain has TRBV5-5 and TRBJ2-3; no clear D. Sequencing was done on a sample of lung tumor tissue. This receptor was identified in a woman in her seventies with non-small cell lung cancer. CDR3: CASSMGRSTDTQYS. The CDR3 DNA follows: TGTGCCAGCAGCATGGGCCGGTCCACAGATACGCAGTATTCT.